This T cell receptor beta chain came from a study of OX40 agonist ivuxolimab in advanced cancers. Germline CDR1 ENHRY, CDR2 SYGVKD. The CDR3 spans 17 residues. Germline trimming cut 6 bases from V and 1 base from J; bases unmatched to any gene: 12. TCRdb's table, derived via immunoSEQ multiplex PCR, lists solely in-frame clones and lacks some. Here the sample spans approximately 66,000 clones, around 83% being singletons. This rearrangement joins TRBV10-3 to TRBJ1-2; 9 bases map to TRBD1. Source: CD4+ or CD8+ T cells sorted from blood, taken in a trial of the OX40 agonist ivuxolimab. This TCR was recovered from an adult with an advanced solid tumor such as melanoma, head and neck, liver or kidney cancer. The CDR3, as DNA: TGTGCCATCAGCAGCCTGGGGACAGGGTCCCTTAACTATGGCTACACCTTC. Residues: CAISSLGTGSLNYGYTF.